The TCR beta chain under discussion was sequenced for a study of blood T cell repertoires in COVID-19 (dated by TCRdb to the early 2020s). Background for the entire study: Samples from collaborators originated in the United States, Italy and Spain and spanned both the acute and convalescent phases of COVID-19. The sample metadata nearly always contained a de-identified subject ID, COVID-19 status, age in years and sex. Deeply sampled blood TCRbeta repertoires from subjects exposed to, actively infected with, or recovered from COVID-19 were included in the dataset. The material from the prospective study consisted of cDNA or gDNA derived from T cells, B-cell-depleted T cells, or PBMCs. HLA class I and class II types, where available, came from metadata supplied by the sample provider rather than from assay-based typing. The repertoires were released in a freely available public database meant as a resource for research on the immune response to SARS-CoV-2. The samples were drawn from two sources: the first 160 participants of the ongoing ImmuneRACE study, and 1,254 subjects contributed by 6 global collaborators.

The immunoSEQ Assay, a bias-controlled multiplex PCR, was used to amplify TCRbeta CDR3 regions from genomic DNA. As for the authors' bioinformatics: Nucleated cell counts per sample were estimated from amplification of reference gene primers within the assay. To quantify the absolute abundance of each unique TCRbeta CDR3 rearrangement, sequence reads were collapsed and filtered. For each sample, productive Simpson clonality was calculated as the square root of Simpson's diversity index over productive rearrangements. What TCRdb holds here is the immuneACCESS table cut down to in-frame rearrangements. Part of the clones is not present; checked against another copy, under half of the missing clones reflect an unresolved V gene, and the others are unexplained. V and J calls and clone size follow that table, whereas D and trimming were derived from the DNA. A total of 150,000 to 200,000 clones appear in this sample, around 81% of them only once. The ten top clones hold 13% of the sample.

CDR1 and CDR2, looked up from the germline V gene, are KGHSH and LQKENI. Spanning cysteine to phenylalanine, the CDR3 consists of 12 amino acids. The read is trimmed to its CDR3 DNA, 36 bases read in frame from base 1. Trimmed from V: 7 bases; trimmed from J: 6 bases; junction bases lacking a gene match: 6. Here is what the overall study found, with its caveats: Clinical and demographic metadata were provided uncurated, with the amount varying by source and participant.

Turning to this clone: It lacks a known antigen. Qualities for individual bases were not recorded, and no much larger clone is one base off.

A second Seattle source provided samples from volunteer blood donors who had recovered from COVID-19. Whole blood was collected in K2EDTA tubes by collaborating institutions according to the institutions' own protocols. For TCRbeta analysis, collaborator samples were shipped as frozen whole blood, as isolated PBMCs, or as DNA extracted from either sample type. Sequencing was carried out using peripheral blood. This receptor chain uses TRBV18 and TRBJ2-7; 7 central bases correspond to TRBD1. The clonotype comes from a man aged 65-85 years who had recovered from COVID-19. The encoded CDR3 is CASFNRGSEQYF. The nucleotide sequence is TGTGCCAGCTTCAACAGGGGTAGCGAGCAGTACTTC.